The rows below give T cell receptor beta chains drawn from one sample of a study of cytomegalovirus exposure and HLA in healthy donors. Some clones are missing from TCRdb's copy, which holds only in-frame ones; the method was immunoSEQ multiplex PCR. The sample is made up of 130,000 to 150,000 clones, and the top ten hold roughly 2.7% of it. Sequencing used PBMCs. These receptors were collected from a man aged 35-49 years in good health and CMV-seronegative. CDR3s include the opening cysteine and the closing phenylalanine or tryptophan. Clone size is given for some rows only: seen once, a few or many times, or a class if the clone is expanded.

J	V	size	CDR3
TRBJ2-1	TRBV5-1	-	CASSLGGQGSQEEQFF
TRBJ2-1	TRBV5-1	-	CASSLDAPAGHEQFF
TRBJ2-3	TRBV15	-	CATSRDEGWGTDTQYF
TRBJ2-7	TRBV6-5	-	CASSYSTGGGRGEQYF
TRBJ1-4	TRBV7-2	-	CASSSDRGRVKLFF
TRBJ2-5	TRBV7-9	-	CASSLDTKETQYF
TRBJ2-2	TRBV11-3	-	CASSLGRGGGYTGELFF
TRBJ2-2	TRBV5-6	-	CASSLLGQGTTGELFF
TRBJ2-7	TRBV5-1	-	CASSPTGGDYEQYF
TRBJ1-4	TRBV6-5	-	CASSFFPGQGREKLFF
TRBJ2-2	TRBV19	-	CASSPGTSFAGELFF
TRBJ1-3	TRBV18	-	CASRTMGARGNTIYF
TRBJ1-2	TRBV29-1	-	CSVEQAGPNYGYTF
TRBJ1-4	TRBV2	-	CASSEQGLGEKLFF
TRBJ2-7	TRBV7-9	-	CASSFSGTGGWEQYF
TRBJ2-7	TRBV7-3	-	CASSRTGGGIYEQYF
TRBJ2-3	TRBV28	medium-sized	CASSPISYSTDTQYF
TRBJ2-3	TRBV5-6	-	CASAFGADTQYF
TRBJ2-3	TRBV7-8	-	CASSFRALPGGARDTQYF
TRBJ2-7	TRBV11-2	-	CASEPRVAYEQYF
TRBJ1-1	TRBV4-2	-	CASSQRGITTTEAFF
TRBJ1-1	TRBV7-2	-	CASSSLRGNTEAFF
TRBJ2-2	TRBV7-2	-	CASGNTGELFF
TRBJ2-7	TRBV6-1	-	CASSEPLDRRSYEQYF
TRBJ1-2	TRBV5-4	-	CASSLVGGTVGYTF
TRBJ2-5	TRBV2	-	CASTQERGAQETQYF
TRBJ2-1	TRBV4-3	-	CASSQERGPYNEQFF
TRBJ2-7	TRBV19	-	CASSIVGRDYEQYF